These 32 T cell receptor beta chains were sequenced from one sample in a study of low-dose radiotherapy and immunotherapy resistance in tumors. Time point here: before trial treatment. Primers used for first-strand cDNA, a TRAV- and TRBV-specific set, covered both alpha and beta chains. Over about 19 PCR cycles, TCRs were amplified from a constant-region primer and V-primer adapter. TCRdb re-called the reads through MiXCR, storing one row per CDR3 protein. The table records 35,000 to 50,000 distinct CDR3 sequences, 31% of them present only once. This material consisted of PBMCs, taken before treatment. These receptors all stem from a male donor with gallbladder cancer.

This clonotype was detected ten times or more. CDR3 loop: CASSLGGENQPQHF. CDR3 nucleotides: TGTGCCAGCAGCTTGGGGGGGGAAAATCAGCCCCAGCATTTT. The chain carries TRBV5-4 and TRBJ1-5; D possibly corresponds to TRBD1 (5 bases). This CDR3 has 14 amino acids. Germline loops: CDR1 SGHNT, CDR2 YYREEE (reference sequence). The V gene lost 0 bases and the J gene lost 4 bases, with 8 bases spanning the gap.

In this sample, this clonotype turned up many times. This chain connects TRBV20-1 to TRBJ2-7; 7 positions match TRBD1. The CDR3 contains 14 residues. Germline lookup yields CDR1 DFQATT and CDR2 SNEGSKA (reference sequence). Germline trimming cut 3 bases from V and 0 bases from J; bases unmatched to any gene: 5. CDR3 DNA: TGCAGTGCTAGTTTACAGGGGAGCTCCTACGAGCAGTACTTC. Its translation: CSASLQGSSYEQYF.

This clonotype was seen many times. The gene calls are TRBV28 and TRBJ2-3; 7 bases map to TRBD2. Germline V gives CDR1 MDHEN, CDR2 SYDVKM. The CDR3 is made up of 14 amino acids. V lost 3 bases, J lost 5 bases, and 5 bases stayed unmatched. DNA for the CDR3: TGTGCCAGCAGTTTTCGCGGGAGTGGAGATACGCAGTATTTT. This encodes CASSFRGSGDTQYF.

This clonotype came up many times. The chain recombines TRBV7-3 with TRBJ2-5; the match to TRBD2 covers 7 bases. The CDR3 spans 16 residues. V was clipped by 5 bases and J by 3 bases; unmatched bases: 12. The V gene's germline CDR1 is SGHTA and CDR2 FQGTGA. CDR3: CASSVGRDYTKETQYF. DNA for the CDR3: TGTGCCAGCAGCGTCGGCCGGGACTACACCAAAGAGACCCAGTACTTC.

This clonotype was seen only a few times. With a far larger clone one base away, a read error is the likely cause. The chain employs TRBV26 and TRBJ2-7; the table's TRBD1 call for D was not verified on the DNA. TRBV26 is flagged as a pseudogene. CDR3 length equals 19 residues. CDR3 protein: CASSPVVRDILVVAYEQYF. The CDR3 nucleotides are TGTGCCAGCAGCCCCGTGGTCCGGGACATCCTCGTGGTGGCCTACGAGCAGTACTTC.

This clonotype was counted at least ten times. This chain links TRBV27 with TRBJ2-1, with D perhaps TRBD2 (6 bases). Per the germline V gene, CDR1 is MNHEY and CDR2 is SMNVEV (reference sequence). This CDR3 region has 16 residues. The V end lost 4 bases, the J end lost 4 bases, and 17 bases lay between the germline ends. CDR3 bases: TGTGCCAGCAGTTCCAGACCCCGCGCGGGGTACAATGAGCAGTTCTTC. It translates to CASSSRPRAGYNEQFF.

This clonotype was detected ten times or more. The genes are TRBV7-2 and TRBJ1-2; 11 bases line up with TRBD1. The germline V gene encodes CDR1 SGHTA and CDR2 FQGNSA. The CDR3 length is 14 residues. V shed 5 bases and J 4 bases; nucleotides not matched to a gene: 3. This CDR3 is CASSAGTGGYGYTF. CDR3 bases: TGTGCCAGCAGCGCCGGGACAGGGGGCTATGGCTACACCTTC.

The chain is built from TRBV7-2 and TRBJ2-1; D might be TRBD1 (5 bases). There are 15 residues in the CDR3. V lost 5 bases to trimming and J lost 8 bases, with 19 bases between them. The germline gives CDR1 SGHTA, CDR2 FQGNSA. The CDR3 bases are TGTGCCAGCAGCGCCTACAGGCGATTCATGGATGAGCAGTTCTTC. Protein: CASSAYRRFMDEQFF.

In this sample, this clonotype is medium-sized. The chain uses TRBV7-2 and TRBJ2-2, with 12 bases identical to TRBD2. From germline, CDR1 is SGHTA and CDR2 FQGNSA. The CDR3 consists of 18 residues. After removal of 3 bases from V and 4 bases from J, the junction contained 9 bases not matched to a gene. The CDR3 protein is CASSFTSGRRSGTGELFF. The DNA for the CDR3 is TGTGCCAGCAGCTTCACTAGCGGGAGGAGGTCGGGCACCGGGGAGCTGTTTTTT. Filled out from reference TRBV7-2 and TRBJ2-2, the complete variable domain reads GAGVSQSPSNKVTEKGKDVELRCDPISGHTALYWYRQSLGQGLEFLIYFQGNSAPDKSGLPSDRFSAERTGGSVSTLTIQRTQQEDSAVYLCASSFTSGRRSGTGELFFGEGSRLTVL.

This chain links TRBV6-2 or TRBV6-3 with TRBJ1-5, with 7 bases matching TRBD1. The length of the CDR3 is 15 residues. Germline V CDR1 and CDR2: MNHEY, SVGEGT. The junction had 5 bases not matched to a gene; V was cut back by 3 bases and J by 3 bases. CDR3 sequence reads: CASSYPGTVNQPQHF. The CDR3 DNA reads as TGTGCCAGCAGTTATCCCGGGACAGTCAATCAGCCCCAGCATTTT.

This clonotype was observed at least ten times. The V and J genes are TRBV20-1 and TRBJ1-3; 7 bases align to TRBD1. CDR3 length: 15 amino acids. The junction had 7 bases not matched to a gene; V was cut back by 5 bases and J by 0 bases. CDR1 is DFQATT and CDR2 is SNEGSKA in the germline V gene (reference sequence). CDR3 protein: CSAEGPGGSGNTIYF. CDR3 DNA: TGCAGTGCTGAAGGTCCAGGGGGCTCTGGAAACACCATATATTTT.

This sequence joins TRBV20-1 and TRBJ1-5, with D tentatively TRBD1 (5 bases). The germline V gene encodes CDR1 DFQATT and CDR2 SNEGSKA (reference sequence). This CDR3 has 15 amino acids. Trimming took 0 bases from V and 5 from J, leaving 14 bases between them. The CDR3 loop reads CSARDRTLGDQPQHF. CDR3 in DNA: TGCAGTGCTAGAGACCGGACCCTGGGGGATCAGCCCCAGCATTTT.

This clonotype was detected ten times or more. The chain has TRBV4-2 and TRBJ2-5; 11 nucleotides match TRBD2. Germline loops: CDR1 LGHNA, CDR2 YNFKEQ. The CDR3 has 15 residues. Trimming removed 4 bases from V and 5 bases from J; junction bases left unmatched: 6. The CDR3 region has the DNA TGTGCCAGCAGCCCTTTAGCGGGGGGGCGGGAGACCCAGTACTTC. This translates into CASSPLAGGRETQYF.

This clonotype came up once. A read error may be the cause here, since a much bigger clone is one base away. This chain connects TRBV5-1 to TRBJ2-3; tentative D call: TRBD1 (6 bases). The CDR3 is 14 residues long. V was pared by 4 bases and J by 5 bases, with 14 bases between. CDR1 SGHRS and CDR2 YFSETQ come from the germline V gene. This chain's CDR3 is CASSTGQSIDTQYF. The CDR3 nucleotides read TGCGCCAGCAGCACCGGACAGAGTATAGATACGCAGTATTTT.

The chain uses TRBV9 and TRBJ1-1; D may be TRBD1 (5 bases). Germline CDR1 reads SGDLS; CDR2 reads YYNGEE. V was pared by 0 bases and J by 4 bases, with 13 bases between. The CDR3 covers 15 residues. This CDR3 reads CASSVVGEAGTEAFF. As DNA, the CDR3 is TGTGCCAGCAGCGTAGTAGGGGAAGCTGGCACTGAAGCTTTCTTT.

Worth noting for this clonotype: At one end the junction does not follow the germline gene, possibly because of a read error. This chain links TRBV13 with TRBJ2-5; either TRBD1 or TRBD2 may fit D (6 bases each). CDR3 length: 14 amino acids. Germline V CDR1 and CDR2: PRHDT, FYEKMQ (reference sequence). CDR3 residues: CASSLGGSQETQYF. DNA of the CDR3: TGTGCCAGCAGTTTAGGGGGGTCCCAAGAGACCCAGTACTTC.

Worth noting for this clonotype: A much more abundant neighbour one base away suggests this may be a read error. The gene calls are TRBV5-1 and TRBJ2-3; D gene uncertain. This CDR3 has 15 residues. Germline CDR1 is SGHRS and CDR2 is YFSETQ. Trimming removed 1 base from V and 1 base from J, with 10 bases in between. The CDR3 coding sequence is TGCGCCAGCAGCTTGTACTATTCTTGCACAGATACGCAGTATTTT. It translates to CASSLYYSCTDTQYF.

This clonotype was recorded once. With a far larger clone one base away, a read error is the likely cause. The V gene is TRBV4-3, the J gene TRBJ2-1; 15 positions agree with TRBD2. This CDR3 is 20 amino acids long. The V segment lost 0 bases and the J segment 13 bases; nucleotides outside the gene matches: 19. Germline CDR1 LGHNA, CDR2 YSLEER. The CDR3 sequence: CASSQDPGLAGGPGKETQFF. In DNA, the CDR3 is TGCGCCAGCAGCCAAGATCCGGGACTAGCGGGGGGCCCTGGGAAAGAGACCCAGTTCTTC.

This chain uses TRBV20-1 with TRBJ2-1, with D possibly called TRBD1 or TRBD2 (5 bases each). Germline V gene data show CDR1 as DFQATT and CDR2 as SNEGSKA (reference sequence). The CDR3 runs 15 residues. The V and J ends lost 6 bases and 4 bases respectively, with 19 bases between them. In nucleotides, the CDR3 is TGCAGTGCGGAGACGGGACGCATGGGATACAATGAGCAGTTCTTC. Translating it yields CSAETGRMGYNEQFF.

This clonotype was seen a handful of times. This chain connects TRBV20-1 to TRBJ1-1; 7 nucleotides match TRBD1. The length of the CDR3 is 13 residues. J gave up 0 bases and V 6 bases, and 4 bases lay outside the gene matches. Germline CDR1 is DFQATT and CDR2 is SNEGSKA (reference sequence). Here the CDR3 reads CSAPGQMNTEAFF. The CDR3 DNA follows: TGCAGTGCCCCGGGACAGATGAACACTGAAGCTTTCTTT.

This clonotype was seen many times. The rearrangement joins TRBV4-2 to TRBJ2-2; D is undetermined. CDR1 LGHNA and CDR2 YNFKEQ come from the germline V gene. Trimming removed 2 bases from V and 0 bases from J, with 7 bases in between. The CDR3 covers 15 residues. The chain's CDR3 is CASSQNSPNTGELFF. In DNA form, the CDR3 reads TGTGCCAGCAGCCAAAATAGTCCGAACACCGGGGAGCTGTTTTTT.

This clonotype came up many times. This chain links TRBV5-1 with TRBJ2-1, with TRBD1 identical over 12 bases. The length of the CDR3 is 14 residues. Germline V gene sequence: CDR1 SGHRS, CDR2 YFSETQ. Trimming took 8 bases from V and 8 from J; bases not matched to a gene: 8. CDR3 coding DNA: TGCGCCAGTTCTCCCGGGACAGGGGGCTATGAGCAGTTCTTC. This codes for CASSPGTGGYEQFF.

This clonotype was detected ten times or more. This sequence joins TRBV29-1 and TRBJ2-3; 8 nucleotides line up with TRBD1. Germline-derived CDR1 and CDR2 are SQVTM and ANQGSEA. CDR3 length equals 14 residues. The V segment lost 6 bases and the J segment 1 base; nucleotides outside the gene matches: 6. The CDR3 coding sequence is TGCAGCGTCGAGCAGGGGGCCGGCACAGATACGCAGTATTTT. Amino acid sequence: CSVEQGAGTDTQYF.

In the case of this clonotype: One base separates it from a far larger clone, so it is likely a read error. The V and J genes are TRBV12-3 or TRBV12-4 and TRBJ2-1; D tentatively reads TRBD1 or TRBD2 (5 bases each). V was clipped by 5 bases and J by 10 bases, with 18 bases between them. The CDR3 is 14 residues long. CDR3 region: CASSRGGTLDEQFF. As DNA, the CDR3 is TGTGCCAGCAGTCGGGGTGGGACCCTAGACGAGCAGTTCTTC.

The CDR3 DNA reads TGTGCCAGCAGGGTTACAGCAGGTGGAAACACCATATATTTT. It codes for CASRVTAGGNTIYF. V and J are TRBV5-5 and TRBJ1-3, with unresolved D. Germline assignment: CDR1 SGHKS and CDR2 YYEKEE (reference sequence). The ends were cut back, 5 bases at V and 3 bases at J, with 12 bases in the middle. The CDR3 spans 14 residues.

By frequency in the sample, this clonotype is medium-sized (0.01 to 0.1%). V and J are TRBV9 and TRBJ2-1, with D perhaps TRBD2 (5 bases). Germline lookup yields CDR1 SGDLS and CDR2 YYNGEE. This CDR3 has 13 amino acids. V was pared by 0 bases and J by 5 bases, with 6 bases between. The CDR3 nucleotides are TGTGCCAGCAGCGTAGCCGGGGACAATGAGCAGTTCTTC. Its protein product is CASSVAGDNEQFF.

J is TRBJ1-5 and V is TRBV12-3 or TRBV12-4; TRBD1 agrees at 8 bases. Trimming removed 6 bases from V and 4 bases from J; junction bases left unmatched: 2. The CDR3 runs to 13 residues. In DNA, the CDR3 is TGTGCCAGCAGAGGGACAGGAAATCAGCCCCAGCATTTT. Its protein is CASRGTGNQPQHF.

In this sample, this clonotype turned up a few times. A far larger clone is off by one base, so a read error is likely. V and J are TRBV6-1 and TRBJ2-7; D is perhaps TRBD1 or TRBD2 (6 bases each). The CDR3 consists of 15 residues. CDR1 is MNHNS, CDR2 SASEGT, per germline. V lost 5 bases to trimming and J lost 7 bases, with 21 bases between them. The CDR3 reads CASSSRALRGDEQYF. CDR3 nucleotides: TGTGCCAGCAGTTCCCGGGCATTAAGGGGGGATGAGCAGTACTTC.

Notes on this clonotype: The germline gene is not matched at one end of the junction; a read error may be the cause. This chain joins TRBV7-2 and TRBJ1-2; maybe TRBD1 (5 bases). The CDR3 loop spans 15 amino acids. Germline V CDR1 and CDR2: SGHTA, FQGNSA. The CDR3 nucleotides are TGTGCCAGCAGTTTAGTTGGGGACCCTAACTATGGCTACACCTTC. It yields the protein CASSLVGDPNYGYTF.

This chain uses TRBV5-6 with TRBJ2-1; D possibly corresponds to TRBD2 (7 bases). Trimming cost V 4 bases and J 1 base, with 15 bases left between them. This CDR3 has 16 residues. CDR1 and CDR2 (germline): SGHDT, YYEEEE. CDR3 residues: CASSVGASGSYNEQFF. The CDR3 DNA follows: TGTGCCAGCAGCGTGGGGGCTAGCGGTTCCTACAATGAGCAGTTCTTC. Based on the CDR3 plus reference TRBV5-6 and TRBJ2-1, the full variable domain is DAGVTQSPTHLIKTRGQQVTLRCSPKSGHDTVSWYQQALGQGPQFIFQYYEEEERQRGNFPDRFSGHQFPNYSSELNVNALLLGDSALYLCASSVGASGSYNEQFFGPGTRLTVL.

This clonotype is labeled medium-sized (0.01 to 0.1%). This chain joins TRBV2 and TRBJ1-1; possibly TRBD1 for D (5 bases). This CDR3 has 12 residues. Germline CDR1 is SNHLY and CDR2 is FYNNEI. Trimming shortened V by 11 bases and J by 1 base, and 11 bases separated the two germline ends. The CDR3 region is CARRDGNTEAFF. As DNA, the CDR3 is TGTGCCCGCCGGGACGGGAACACTGAAGCTTTCTTT. The full variable domain, rest sourced from reference TRBV2 and TRBJ1-1, is EPEVTQTPSHQVTQMGQEVILRCVPISNHLYFYWYRQILGQKVEFLVSFYNNEISEKSEIFDDQFSVERPDGSNFTLKIRSTKLEDSAMYFCARRDGNTEAFFGQGTRLTVV.

With respect to this clonotype: A far larger clone is one base from this, pointing to a likely read error. The chain is built from TRBV7-6 and TRBJ1-3; D unresolved. Germline V lookup: CDR1 SGHVS, CDR2 FNYEAQ. The CDR3 is made up of 16 amino acids. CDR3 nucleotide sequence: TGTGCCAGCAGCTTAGTGGGCCTCAGCTCTGGAAACACCACATATTTT. This translates into CASSLVGLSSGNTTYF.